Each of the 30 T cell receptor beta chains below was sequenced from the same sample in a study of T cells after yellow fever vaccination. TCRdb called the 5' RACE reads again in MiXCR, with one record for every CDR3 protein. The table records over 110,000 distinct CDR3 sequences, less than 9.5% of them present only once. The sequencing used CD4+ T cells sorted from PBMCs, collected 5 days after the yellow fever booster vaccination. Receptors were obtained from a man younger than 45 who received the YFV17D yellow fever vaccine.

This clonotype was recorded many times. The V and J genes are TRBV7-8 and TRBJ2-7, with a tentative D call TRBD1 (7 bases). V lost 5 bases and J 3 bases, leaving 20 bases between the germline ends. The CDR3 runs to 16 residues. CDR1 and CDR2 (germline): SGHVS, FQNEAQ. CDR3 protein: CASSATRGLVSYEQYF. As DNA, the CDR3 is TGTGCCAGCAGCGCGACTAGGGGGCTGGTGAGCTACGAGCAGTACTTC.

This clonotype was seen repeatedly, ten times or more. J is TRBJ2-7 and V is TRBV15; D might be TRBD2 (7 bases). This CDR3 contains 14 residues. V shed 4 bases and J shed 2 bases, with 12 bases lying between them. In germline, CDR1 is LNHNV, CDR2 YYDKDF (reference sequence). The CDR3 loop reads CATSKGGTAYEQYF. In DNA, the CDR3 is TGTGCCACCAGCAAGGGGGGGACGGCCTACGAGCAGTACTTC. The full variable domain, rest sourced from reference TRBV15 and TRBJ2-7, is DAMVIQNPRYQVTQFGKPVTLSCSQTLNHNVMYWYQQKSSQAPKLLFHYYDKDFNNEADTPDNFQSRRPNTSFCFLDIRSPGLGDTAMYLCATSKGGTAYEQYFGPGTRLTVT.

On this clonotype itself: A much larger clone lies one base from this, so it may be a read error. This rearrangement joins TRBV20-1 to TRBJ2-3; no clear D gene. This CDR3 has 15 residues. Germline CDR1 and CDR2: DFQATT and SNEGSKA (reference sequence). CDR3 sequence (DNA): TGCTGTGCTAGAGATTTGAGGAGCGGCACAGATACGCAGTATTTT. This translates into CCARDLRSGTDTQYF.

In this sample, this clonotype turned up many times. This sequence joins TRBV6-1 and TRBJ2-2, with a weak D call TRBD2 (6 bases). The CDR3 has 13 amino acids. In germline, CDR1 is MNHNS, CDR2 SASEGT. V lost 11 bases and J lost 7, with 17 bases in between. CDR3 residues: CAVRAAGGGELFF. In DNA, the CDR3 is TGTGCCGTACGGGCAGCCGGGGGCGGGGAGCTGTTTTTT.

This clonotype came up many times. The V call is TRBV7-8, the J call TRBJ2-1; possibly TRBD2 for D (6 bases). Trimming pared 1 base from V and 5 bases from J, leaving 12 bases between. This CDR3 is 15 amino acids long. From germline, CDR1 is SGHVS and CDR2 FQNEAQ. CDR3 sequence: CASSLVQGGHNEQFF. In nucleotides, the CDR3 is TGTGCCAGCAGCTTAGTTCAGGGAGGTCACAATGAGCAGTTCTTC.

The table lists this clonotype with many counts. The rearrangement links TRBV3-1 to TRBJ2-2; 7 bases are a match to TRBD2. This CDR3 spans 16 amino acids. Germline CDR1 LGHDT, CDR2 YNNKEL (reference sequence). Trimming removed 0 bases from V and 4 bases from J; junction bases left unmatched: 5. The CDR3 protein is CASSQESGGPTGELFF. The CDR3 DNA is TGTGCCAGCAGCCAAGAGTCGGGAGGCCCCACCGGGGAGCTGTTTTTT. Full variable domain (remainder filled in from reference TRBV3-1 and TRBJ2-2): DTAVSQTPKYLVTQMGNDKSIKCEQNLGHDTMYWYKQDSKKFLKIMFSYNNKELIINETVPNRFSPKSPDKAHLNLHINSLELGDSAVYFCASSQESGGPTGELFFGEGSRLTVL.

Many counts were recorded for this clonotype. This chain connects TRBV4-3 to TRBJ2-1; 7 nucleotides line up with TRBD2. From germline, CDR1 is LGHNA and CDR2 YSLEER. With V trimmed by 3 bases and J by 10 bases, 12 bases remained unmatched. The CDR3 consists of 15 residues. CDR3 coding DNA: TGCGCCAGCAGCCAGCTCGGGGGGAGGGGACGGGAGCAGTTCTTC. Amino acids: CASSQLGGRGREQFF.

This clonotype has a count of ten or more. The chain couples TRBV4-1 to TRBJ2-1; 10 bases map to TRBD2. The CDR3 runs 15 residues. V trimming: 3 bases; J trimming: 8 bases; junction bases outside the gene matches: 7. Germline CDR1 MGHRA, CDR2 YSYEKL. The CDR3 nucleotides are TGCGCCAGCAGCCAGAGGACTAGCGGAACAGATGAGCAGTTCTTC. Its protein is CASSQRTSGTDEQFF.

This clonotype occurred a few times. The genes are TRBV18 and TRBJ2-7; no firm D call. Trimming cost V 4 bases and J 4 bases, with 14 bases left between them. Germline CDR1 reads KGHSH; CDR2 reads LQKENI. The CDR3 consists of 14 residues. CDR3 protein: CASSLTQSPYEQYF. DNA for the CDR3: TGTGCCAGCTCACTAACCCAATCCCCATACGAGCAGTACTTC.

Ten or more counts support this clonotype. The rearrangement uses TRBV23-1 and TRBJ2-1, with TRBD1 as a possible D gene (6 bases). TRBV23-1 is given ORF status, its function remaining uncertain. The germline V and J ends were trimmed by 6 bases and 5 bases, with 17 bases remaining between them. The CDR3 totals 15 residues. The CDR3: CASSPSNNRDNEQFF. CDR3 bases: TGCGCCAGCAGCCCCTCCAACAACAGGGACAATGAGCAGTTCTTC.

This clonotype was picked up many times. The CDR3 nucleotides read TGTGCCAGCAGCTTAGCTACTAGCGGACCACAAGAGACCCAGTACTTC. Its translation is CASSLATSGPQETQYF. The gene calls are TRBV11-3 and TRBJ2-5; 8 bases fit TRBD2. CDR3 length: 16 residues. Germline lookup yields CDR1 SGHNT and CDR2 YENEEA. The V segment lost 1 base and the J segment 2 bases; nucleotides outside the gene matches: 6.

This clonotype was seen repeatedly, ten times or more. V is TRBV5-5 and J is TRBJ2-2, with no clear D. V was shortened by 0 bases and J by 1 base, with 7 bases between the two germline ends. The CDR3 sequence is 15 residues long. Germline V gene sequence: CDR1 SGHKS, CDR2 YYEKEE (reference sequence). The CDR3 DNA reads TGTGCCAGCAGCTTGGGCAGCGAGAACACCGGGGAGCTGTTTTTT. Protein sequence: CASSLGSENTGELFF.

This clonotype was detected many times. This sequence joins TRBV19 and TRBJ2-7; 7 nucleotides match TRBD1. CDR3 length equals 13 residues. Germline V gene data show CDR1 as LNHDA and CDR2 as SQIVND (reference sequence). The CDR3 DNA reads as TGTGGCTACAGGGGTCCCCAAAAGGGCGAGCAGTACTTC. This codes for CGYRGPQKGEQYF.

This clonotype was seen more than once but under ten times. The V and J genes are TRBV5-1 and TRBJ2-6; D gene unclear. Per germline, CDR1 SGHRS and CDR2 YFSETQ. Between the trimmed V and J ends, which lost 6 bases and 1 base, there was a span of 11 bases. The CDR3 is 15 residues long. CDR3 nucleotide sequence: TGCGCCAGCACCTACACCTCGTCTGGGGCCAACGTCCTGACTTTC. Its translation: CASTYTSSGANVLTF. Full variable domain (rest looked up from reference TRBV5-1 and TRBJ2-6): KAGVTQTPRYLIKTRGQQVTLSCSPISGHRSVSWYQQTPGQGLQFLFEYFSETQRNKGNFPGRFSGRQFSNSRSEMNVSTLELGDSALYLCASTYTSSGANVLTFGAGSRLTVL.

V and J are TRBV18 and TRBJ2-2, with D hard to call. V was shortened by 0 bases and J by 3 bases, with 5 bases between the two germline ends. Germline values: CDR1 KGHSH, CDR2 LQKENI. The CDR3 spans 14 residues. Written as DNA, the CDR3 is TGTGCCAGCTCACCACCGAGGCACACCGGGGAGCTGTTTTTT. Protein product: CASSPPRHTGELFF. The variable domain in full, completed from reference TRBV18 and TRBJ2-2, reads NAGVMQNPRHLVRRRGQEARLRCSPMKGHSHVYWYRQLPEEGLKFMVYLQKENIIDESGMPKERFSAEFPKEGPSILRIQQVVRGDSAAYFCASSPPRHTGELFFGEGSRLTVL.

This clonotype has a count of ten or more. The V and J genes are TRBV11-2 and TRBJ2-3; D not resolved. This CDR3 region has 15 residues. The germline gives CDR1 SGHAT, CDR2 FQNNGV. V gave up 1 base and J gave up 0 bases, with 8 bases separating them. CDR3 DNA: TGTGCCAGCAGCTTAGGACGGCCTAGCACAGATACGCAGTATTTT. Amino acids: CASSLGRPSTDTQYF. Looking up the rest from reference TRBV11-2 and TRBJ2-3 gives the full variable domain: EAGVAQSPRYKIIEKRQSVAFWCNPISGHATLYWYQQILGQGPKLLIQFQNNGVVDDSQLPKDRFSAERLKGVDSTLKIQPAKLEDSAVYLCASSLGRPSTDTQYFGPGTRLTVL.

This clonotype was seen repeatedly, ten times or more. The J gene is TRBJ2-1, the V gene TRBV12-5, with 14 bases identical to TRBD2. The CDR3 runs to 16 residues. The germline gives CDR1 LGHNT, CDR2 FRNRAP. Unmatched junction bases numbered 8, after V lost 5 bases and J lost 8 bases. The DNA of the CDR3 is TGTGCTAGTGGTGATCCAGGGACTAGCGGGAGCGATGAGCAGTTCTTC. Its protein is CASGDPGTSGSDEQFF.

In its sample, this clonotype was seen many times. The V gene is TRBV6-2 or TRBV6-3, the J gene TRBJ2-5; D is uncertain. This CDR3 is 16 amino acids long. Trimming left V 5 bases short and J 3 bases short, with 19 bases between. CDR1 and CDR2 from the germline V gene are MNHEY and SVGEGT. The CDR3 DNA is TGTGCCAGCAGTCTCGACGGAGCGATCAGTAAAGAGACCCAGTACTTC. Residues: CASSLDGAISKETQYF.

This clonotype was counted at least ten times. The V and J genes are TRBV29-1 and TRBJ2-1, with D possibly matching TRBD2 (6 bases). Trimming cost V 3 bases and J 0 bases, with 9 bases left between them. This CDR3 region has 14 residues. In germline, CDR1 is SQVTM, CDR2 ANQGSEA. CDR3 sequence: CSVDIGGSYNEQFF. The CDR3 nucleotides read TGCAGCGTTGATATCGGGGGCTCCTACAATGAGCAGTTCTTC.

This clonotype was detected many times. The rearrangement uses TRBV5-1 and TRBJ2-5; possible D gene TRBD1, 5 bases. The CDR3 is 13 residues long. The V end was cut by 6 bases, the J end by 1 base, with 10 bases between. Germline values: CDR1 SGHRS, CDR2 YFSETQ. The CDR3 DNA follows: TGCGCCAGCACGGTCGACAGCCAAGAGACCCAGTACTTC. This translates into CASTVDSQETQYF.

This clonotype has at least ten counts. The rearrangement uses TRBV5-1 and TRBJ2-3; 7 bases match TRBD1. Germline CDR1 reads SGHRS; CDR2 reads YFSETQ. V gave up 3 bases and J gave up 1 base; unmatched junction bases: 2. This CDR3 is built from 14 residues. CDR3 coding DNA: TGCGCCAGCAGCTCGGACAGGCGCACAGATACGCAGTATTTT. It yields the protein CASSSDRRTDTQYF. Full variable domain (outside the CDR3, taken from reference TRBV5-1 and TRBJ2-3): KAGVTQTPRYLIKTRGQQVTLSCSPISGHRSVSWYQQTPGQGLQFLFEYFSETQRNKGNFPGRFSGRQFSNSRSEMNVSTLELGDSALYLCASSSDRRTDTQYFGPGTRLTVL.

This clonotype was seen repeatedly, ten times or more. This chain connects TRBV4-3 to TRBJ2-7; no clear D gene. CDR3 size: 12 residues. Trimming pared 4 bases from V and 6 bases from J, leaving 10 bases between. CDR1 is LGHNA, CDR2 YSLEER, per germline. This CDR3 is CASSLGLSEQYF. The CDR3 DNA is TGCGCCAGCAGCCTGGGTCTTTCCGAGCAGTACTTC.

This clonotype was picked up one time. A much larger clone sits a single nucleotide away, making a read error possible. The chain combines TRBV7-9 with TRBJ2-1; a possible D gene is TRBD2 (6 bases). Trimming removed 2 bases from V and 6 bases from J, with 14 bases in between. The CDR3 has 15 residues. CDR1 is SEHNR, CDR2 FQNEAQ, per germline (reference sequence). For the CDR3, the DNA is TGTGCCAGCAGCTTATACGGGAGACCTTCCAATGAGCAGTTCTTC. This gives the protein CASSLYGRPSNEQFF.

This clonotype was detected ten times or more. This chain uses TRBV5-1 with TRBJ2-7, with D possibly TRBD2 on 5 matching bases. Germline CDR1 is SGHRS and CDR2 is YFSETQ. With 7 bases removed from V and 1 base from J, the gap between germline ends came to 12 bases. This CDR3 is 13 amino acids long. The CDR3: CASALGGSYEQYF. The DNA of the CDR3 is TGCGCCAGCGCTCTCGGCGGGTCCTACGAGCAGTACTTC. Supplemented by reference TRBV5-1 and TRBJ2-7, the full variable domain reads KAGVTQTPRYLIKTRGQQVTLSCSPISGHRSVSWYQQTPGQGLQFLFEYFSETQRNKGNFPGRFSGRQFSNSRSEMNVSTLELGDSALYLCASALGGSYEQYFGPGTRLTVT.

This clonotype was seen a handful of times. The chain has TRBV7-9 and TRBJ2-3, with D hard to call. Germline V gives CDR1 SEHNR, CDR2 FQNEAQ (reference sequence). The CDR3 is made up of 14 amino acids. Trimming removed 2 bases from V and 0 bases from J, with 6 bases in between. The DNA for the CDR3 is TGTGCCAGCAGCTTACCGCGTAGCACAGATACGCAGTATTTT. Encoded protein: CASSLPRSTDTQYF.

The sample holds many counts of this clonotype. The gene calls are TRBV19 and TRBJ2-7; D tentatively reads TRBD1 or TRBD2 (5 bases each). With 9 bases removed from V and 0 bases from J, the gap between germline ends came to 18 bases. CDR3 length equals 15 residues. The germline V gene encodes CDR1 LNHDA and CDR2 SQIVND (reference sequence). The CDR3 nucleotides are TGTGCCAGCAGTCTTTGGGGGACCAGCTCCTACGAGCAGTACTTC. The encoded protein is CASSLWGTSSYEQYF.

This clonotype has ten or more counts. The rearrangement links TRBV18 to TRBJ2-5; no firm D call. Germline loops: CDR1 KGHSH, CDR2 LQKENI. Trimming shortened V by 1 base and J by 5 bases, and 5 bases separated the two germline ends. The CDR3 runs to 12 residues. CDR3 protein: CASSPREETQYF. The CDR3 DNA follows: TGTGCCAGCTCACCACGAGAGGAGACCCAGTACTTC.

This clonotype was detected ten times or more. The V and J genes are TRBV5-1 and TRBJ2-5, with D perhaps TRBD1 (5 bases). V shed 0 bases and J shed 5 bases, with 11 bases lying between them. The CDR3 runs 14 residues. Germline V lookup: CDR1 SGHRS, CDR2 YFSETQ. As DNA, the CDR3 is TGCGCCAGCAGCTTGGTAACAGGACGGGAGACCCAGTACTTC. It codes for CASSLVTGRETQYF.

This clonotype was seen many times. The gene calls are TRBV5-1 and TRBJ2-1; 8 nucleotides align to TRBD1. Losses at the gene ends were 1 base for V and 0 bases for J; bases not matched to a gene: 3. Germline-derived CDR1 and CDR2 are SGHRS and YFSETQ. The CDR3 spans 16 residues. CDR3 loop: CASSLPTGASYNEQFF. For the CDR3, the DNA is TGCGCCAGCAGCTTGCCGACAGGGGCCTCCTACAATGAGCAGTTCTTC.

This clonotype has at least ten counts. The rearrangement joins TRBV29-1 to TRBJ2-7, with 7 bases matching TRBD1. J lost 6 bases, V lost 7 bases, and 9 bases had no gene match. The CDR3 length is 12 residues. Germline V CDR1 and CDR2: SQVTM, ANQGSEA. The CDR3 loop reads CSARQGGFEQYF. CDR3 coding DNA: TGCAGCGCCCGACAGGGTGGCTTCGAGCAGTACTTC.